The 30 T cell receptor beta chains in this list originate from one sample, sequenced in a study of T cell repertoires in cytomegalovirus infection. TCRdb independently ran MiXCR on the reads; one entry per CDR3 protein. The profile shows just under 550,000 distinct CDR3 sequences, about 30% of them singletons. Sequencing input: PBMCs. These TCRs come from a human donor in good health (CMV status not recorded). Some clones in this sample may be carry-over from other donors' samples.

The chain is built from TRBV11-3 and TRBJ2-5, with 9 nucleotides matching TRBD1. This CDR3 has 18 residues. With V trimmed by 0 bases and J by 3 bases, 11 bases remained unmatched. The V gene's germline CDR1 is SGHNT and CDR2 YENEEA. CDR3 sequence: CASSLDATIGTGKETQYF. The CDR3, as DNA: TGTGCCAGCAGCTTAGATGCAACAATCGGGACAGGGAAAGAGACCCAGTACTTC.

The chain has TRBV11-2 and TRBJ2-1; no firm D call. The germline V gene has CDR1 SGHAT and CDR2 FQNNGV. The V end was cut by 3 bases, the J end by 1 base, with 10 bases between. This CDR3 region has 15 residues. The CDR3 bases are TGTGCCAGCAGCTTGGGCGCCGTTTCCTACAATGAGCAGTTCTTC. Protein product: CASSLGAVSYNEQFF.

The chain carries TRBV6-1 and TRBJ2-7, with 10 bases lining up with TRBD1. This CDR3 contains 13 residues. CDR1 and CDR2 from the germline V gene are MNHNS and SASEGT. Trimming at V came to 6 bases and at J to 5 bases, leaving 4 bases not matched to a gene. DNA of the CDR3: TGTGCCAGCAGGAGACAGGGGGCGGACGAGCAGTACGTC. Its translation is CASRRQGADEQYV.

This chain links TRBV30 with TRBJ2-3, with D possibly TRBD2 on 6 matching bases. Germline V CDR1 and CDR2: GTSNPN, SVGIG (reference sequence). The CDR3 is 13 residues long. Trimming left V 2 bases short and J 3 bases short, with 9 bases between. The CDR3 sequence is CAWSIGGTDTQYF. In nucleotides, the CDR3 is TGTGCCTGGAGTATCGGGGGAACAGATACGCAGTATTTT.

The chain couples TRBV15 to TRBJ2-7; D ambiguous. CDR3 length: 14 amino acids. CDR1 and CDR2 (germline): LNHNV, YYDKDF (reference sequence). V was trimmed by 4 bases and J by 5 bases, leaving 15 bases between them. In DNA form, the CDR3 reads TGTGCCACCAGCACAAACCCGGGCTCGCACGAGCAGTACTTC. Residues: CATSTNPGSHEQYF.

This clonotype was observed a few times. The V and J genes are TRBV7-9 and TRBJ2-1, with a weak D call TRBD2 (5 bases). This CDR3 region has 16 residues. CDR1 is SEHNR, CDR2 FQNEAQ, per germline (reference sequence). V gave up 4 bases and J gave up 2 bases, with 15 bases separating them. CDR3 DNA: TGTGCCAGCAGCTCCCTAAGCGGAGAGACCTACAATGAGCAGTTCTTC. Amino acids: CASSSLSGETYNEQFF.

With regard to this clonotype: This CDR3 fails to terminate in the conserved phenylalanine or tryptophan, so it likely reflects a read error. The chain links TRBV27 to TRBJ2-1, with TRBD1 matching 9 bases. With 10 bases clipped from V and 3 bases from J, the junction kept 4 bases outside the gene matches. The CDR3 extends over 13 amino acids. Germline V gives CDR1 MNHEY, CDR2 SMNVEV (reference sequence). The CDR3 DNA reads TGTGCCACCCGACAGGGGGTCTACAATGAGCAGTTCCTC. Protein sequence: CATRQGVYNEQFL.

For this clonotype: A read error is possible here, since a much larger clone lies one base away. The V call is TRBV7-2, the J call TRBJ1-3, with a weak D call TRBD1 (5 bases). CDR1 is SGHTA, CDR2 FQGNSA, per germline. The CDR3 covers 14 residues. The CDR3 DNA sequence: TGTGCCAGCAGCGAGGGGAGCTCTGGAGACACCATATATTTT. The encoded protein is CASSEGSSGDTIYF.

This chain connects TRBV7-8 to TRBJ2-3, with 10 nucleotides matching TRBD2. CDR3 length equals 16 residues. CDR1 and CDR2 (germline): SGHVS, FQNEAQ. The trim removed 11 bases at V and 0 bases at J, leaving 11 bases unmatched. The CDR3, as DNA: TGTGCCGCAAGTTGGACTAGCGGAGGTAGCACAGATACGCAGTATTTT. This encodes CAASWTSGGSTDTQYF. Using reference TRBV7-8 and TRBJ2-3 for the parts outside the CDR3, the full variable domain is GAGVSQSPRYKVAKRGQDVALRCDPISGHVSLFWYQQALGQGPEFLTYFQNEAQLDKSGLPSDRFFAERPEGSVSTLKIQRTQQEDSAVYLCAASWTSGGSTDTQYFGPGTRLTVL.

The genes are TRBV7-8 and TRBJ2-5; the D gene is possibly TRBD1 (6 bases). Trimming stripped 4 bases from V and 5 bases from J, with 14 bases between. There are 14 residues in the CDR3. Germline CDR1 SGHVS, CDR2 FQNEAQ. The CDR3 DNA reads TGTGCCAGCAGCTCCCCAGGGGCAGCGGAGACCCAGTACTTC. It specifies CASSSPGAAETQYF.

This clonotype was observed a few times. This rearrangement joins TRBV12-3 or TRBV12-4 to TRBJ2-5; the match to TRBD2 covers 12 bases. CDR3 length equals 18 residues. The ends lost 6 bases at V and 4 bases at J; junction bases unmatched: 15. This CDR3 is CASSGGSSGRAVGETQYF. The CDR3 region has the DNA TGTGCCAGCAGCGGGGGTTCTAGCGGGAGGGCCGTCGGAGAGACCCAGTACTTC.

A few counts support this clonotype. The CDR3 nucleotides are TGCGCCAGCAGGCAGCTCCGGTTGGGCAGAAATTATAGCAATCAGCCCCAGCATTTT. It yields the protein CASRQLRLGRNYSNQPQHF. V usage is TRBV23-1 and J usage is TRBJ1-5; D is unresolved. TRBV23-1 is assigned to the ORF class and has an uncertain function. This CDR3 is built from 19 residues. V was shortened by 6 bases and J by 0 bases, with 24 bases between the two germline ends.

This chain uses TRBV12-3 or TRBV12-4 with TRBJ1-2, with D maybe TRBD1 (6 bases). CDR3 size: 15 residues. The V gene lost 6 bases and the J gene lost 1 base, with 15 bases spanning the gap. CDR3 amino acids: CASSKQDSSNYGYTF. In DNA form, the CDR3 reads TGTGCCAGCAGCAAACAGGACAGCAGTAACTATGGCTACACCTTC.

This clonotype was seen only a few times. The chain uses TRBV28 and TRBJ2-2, with D tentatively TRBD1 (6 bases). V was shortened by 5 bases and J by 0 bases, with 16 bases between the two germline ends. Germline loops: CDR1 MDHEN, CDR2 SYDVKM. The CDR3 is made up of 17 amino acids. The CDR3 DNA reads TGTGCCAGCAGTGGGGGCGGAGCCTCCGCGAACACCGGGGAGCTGTTTTTT. Protein product: CASSGGGASANTGELFF.

The J gene is TRBJ2-7, the V gene TRBV11-1; D is possibly TRBD1 (6 bases). The CDR3 covers 16 residues. Germline CDR1 reads SGHAT; CDR2 reads FQDESV (reference sequence). The ends were cut back, 4 bases at V and 7 bases at J, with 23 bases in the middle. In nucleotides, the CDR3 is TGTGCCAGCAGCTCTCCAGCGACAGGCACCTTACGGGAGCAGTACTTC. Its protein product is CASSSPATGTLREQYF. The whole variable domain, remainder taken from reference TRBV11-1 and TRBJ2-7, is EAEVAQSPRYKITEKSQAVAFWCDPISGHATLYWYRQILGQGPELLVQFQDESVVDDSQLPKDRFSAERLKGVDSTLKIQPAELGDSAMYLCASSSPATGTLREQYFGPGTRLTVT.

This clonotype has a count of ten or more. The chain uses TRBV7-8 and TRBJ1-1; D gene uncertain. The CDR3 consists of 13 residues. Germline V gene data show CDR1 as SGHVS and CDR2 as FQNEAQ. Trimming removed 1 base at V and 3 bases at J, with 6 bases between. The CDR3, as DNA: TGTGCCAGCAGCTTAGGTCTGGACACTGAAGCTTTCTTT. This sequence encodes CASSLGLDTEAFF.

The chain combines TRBV7-6 with TRBJ2-1; D is possibly TRBD2 (6 bases). Germline-derived CDR1 and CDR2 are SGHVS and FNYEAQ. Trimming took off 6 bases at V and 0 bases at J, with 18 bases between the two ends. The CDR3 contains 17 residues. CDR3 loop: CASSTKPGDSSYNEQFF. CDR3 coding DNA: TGTGCCAGCAGTACTAAACCGGGGGACTCCTCCTACAATGAGCAGTTCTTC.

At least ten counts were recorded for this clonotype. The rearrangement uses TRBV7-3 and TRBJ2-3; 8 bases fit TRBD2. V lost 5 bases, J lost 1 base, and 14 bases stayed unmatched. The CDR3 runs 18 residues. The germline V gene has CDR1 SGHTA and CDR2 FQGTGA. The CDR3 nucleotides read TGTGCCAGCAGCCCTCTGGCGGGAGGAGGTTCGGGCACAGATACGCAGTATTTT. Protein product: CASSPLAGGGSGTDTQYF. The full variable domain, rest sourced from reference TRBV7-3 and TRBJ2-3, is GAGVSQTPSNKVTEKGKYVELRCDPISGHTALYWYRQSLGQGPEFLIYFQGTGAADDSGLPNDRFFAVRPEGSVSTLKIQRTERGDSAVYLCASSPLAGGGSGTDTQYFGPGTRLTVL.

Worth noting for this clonotype: This sequence may be a read error, since a much larger clone differs from it by one base. This chain joins TRBV6-1 and TRBJ1-1; D remains unclear. Germline CDR1 reads MNHNS; CDR2 reads SASEGT. CDR3 length: 15 amino acids. The CDR3 loop reads CASSELGQLNSEAFF. The CDR3 nucleotides are TGTGCCAGCAGTGAATTGGGTCAGTTGAACTCTGAAGCTTTCTTT.

This clonotype was recorded many times. V usage is TRBV7-6 and J usage is TRBJ1-1, with 7 bases lining up with TRBD1. With V trimmed by 5 bases and J by 0 bases, 6 bases remained unmatched. This CDR3 spans 15 amino acids. The V gene's germline CDR1 is SGHVS and CDR2 FNYEAQ. CDR3 loop: CASSSQGGMNTEAFF. CDR3 DNA: TGTGCCAGCAGCAGCCAGGGGGGAATGAACACTGAAGCTTTCTTT.

This clonotype was seen repeatedly, ten times or more. The chain combines TRBV7-2 with TRBJ2-3, with D hard to call. Germline V gives CDR1 SGHTA, CDR2 FQGNSA. V was trimmed by 3 bases and J by 6 bases, leaving 7 bases between them. CDR3 length equals 12 residues. As DNA, the CDR3 is TGTGCCAGCAGCTTTAATGGCGATACGCAGTATTTT. Translated, it gives CASSFNGDTQYF.

The V gene is TRBV20-1, the J gene TRBJ2-4, with D possibly matching TRBD2 (5 bases). CDR3 size: 15 residues. V was cut by 3 bases and J by 1 base, with 13 bases left in between. Germline V gives CDR1 DFQATT, CDR2 SNEGSKA (reference sequence). CDR3 loop: CSASKRIGAKNIQYF. As DNA, the CDR3 is TGCAGTGCTAGTAAGCGGATAGGGGCCAAAAACATTCAGTACTTC.

This clonotype was observed a few times. The rearrangement uses TRBV7-3 and TRBJ2-3; D gene uncertain. Germline assignment: CDR1 SGHTA and CDR2 FQGTGA. Deletions cut 2 bases from V and 2 bases from J, with 8 bases between. The CDR3 spans 14 residues. The DNA for the CDR3 is TGTGCCAGCAGCTTATACGGTGCCACAGATACGCAGTATTTT. It yields the protein CASSLYGATDTQYF.

At least ten counts were recorded for this clonotype. The chain carries TRBV6-2 or TRBV6-3 and TRBJ2-7, with D possibly matching TRBD2 (6 bases). The length of the CDR3 is 14 residues. CDR1 and CDR2 from the germline V gene are MNHEY and SVGEGT. The V end lost 4 bases, the J end lost 0 bases, and 10 bases lay between the germline ends. The CDR3: CASSSGGSSYEQYV. CDR3 bases: TGTGCCAGCAGTTCAGGAGGGAGCTCCTACGAGCAGTACGTC.

This clonotype was seen ten or more times. The chain carries TRBV12-3 or TRBV12-4 and TRBJ2-2; TRBD2 matches 8 bases. The CDR3 extends over 18 amino acids. Trimming took 6 bases from V and 0 from J; bases not matched to a gene: 12. CDR3 residues: CASSPGLGIPPNTGELFF. CDR3 DNA sequence: TGTGCCAGCAGCCCGGGACTAGGAATCCCCCCGAACACCGGGGAGCTGTTTTTT.

There are a few counts of this clonotype. The chain links TRBV6-1 to TRBJ1-4, with D perhaps matching TRBD1 (6 bases). The V end lost 5 bases, the J end lost 1 base, and 8 bases lay between the germline ends. CDR1 and CDR2 (germline): MNHNS, SASEGT. The CDR3 consists of 14 residues. This chain's CDR3 is CASSSGETNEKLFF. The CDR3, as DNA: TGTGCCAGCAGTTCAGGGGAAACTAATGAAAAACTGTTTTTT.

This clonotype is a singleton in its sample. The CDR3 here is CSARGPGQGDNQPQHF. DNA of the CDR3: TGCAGTGCTAGAGGGCCGGGACAGGGCGACAATCAGCCCCAGCATTTT. The rearrangement uses TRBV20-1 and TRBJ1-5; TRBD1 matches 9 bases. The CDR3 has 16 residues. V dropped 1 base and J dropped 3; count of bases not matched to a gene: 7. Per the germline V gene, CDR1 is DFQATT and CDR2 is SNEGSKA (reference sequence).

The V and J genes are TRBV2 and TRBJ2-5; weak D call: TRBD2 (5 bases). The CDR3 sequence is 16 residues long. Trimming shortened V by 4 bases and J by 4 bases, and 19 bases separated the two germline ends. The germline V gene encodes CDR1 SNHLY and CDR2 FYNNEI. The CDR3 reads CASSVYFEGGRETQYF. The CDR3 coding sequence is TGTGCCAGCAGTGTTTACTTCGAGGGCGGTCGAGAGACCCAGTACTTC.

This chain joins TRBV11-2 and TRBJ2-7, with 14 nucleotides matching TRBD2. The CDR3 is 15 amino acids. From germline, CDR1 is SGHAT and CDR2 FQNNGV. V was clipped by 6 bases and J by 6 bases; unmatched bases: 7. CDR3 region: CASSRGTSGRSEQYV. CDR3 nucleotide sequence: TGTGCCAGCAGTCGTGGGACTAGCGGGAGAAGCGAGCAGTACGTC.

The chain has TRBV28 and TRBJ2-1; D is undetermined. The germline CDR1 and CDR2 sequences are MDHEN and SYDVKM. The CDR3 is 13 residues long. V lost 4 bases, J lost 7 bases, and 11 bases lay in between. CDR3 in DNA: TGTGCCAGCAGTTCGGGCCTTACGAATGAGCAGTTCTTC. This gives the protein CASSSGLTNEQFF.